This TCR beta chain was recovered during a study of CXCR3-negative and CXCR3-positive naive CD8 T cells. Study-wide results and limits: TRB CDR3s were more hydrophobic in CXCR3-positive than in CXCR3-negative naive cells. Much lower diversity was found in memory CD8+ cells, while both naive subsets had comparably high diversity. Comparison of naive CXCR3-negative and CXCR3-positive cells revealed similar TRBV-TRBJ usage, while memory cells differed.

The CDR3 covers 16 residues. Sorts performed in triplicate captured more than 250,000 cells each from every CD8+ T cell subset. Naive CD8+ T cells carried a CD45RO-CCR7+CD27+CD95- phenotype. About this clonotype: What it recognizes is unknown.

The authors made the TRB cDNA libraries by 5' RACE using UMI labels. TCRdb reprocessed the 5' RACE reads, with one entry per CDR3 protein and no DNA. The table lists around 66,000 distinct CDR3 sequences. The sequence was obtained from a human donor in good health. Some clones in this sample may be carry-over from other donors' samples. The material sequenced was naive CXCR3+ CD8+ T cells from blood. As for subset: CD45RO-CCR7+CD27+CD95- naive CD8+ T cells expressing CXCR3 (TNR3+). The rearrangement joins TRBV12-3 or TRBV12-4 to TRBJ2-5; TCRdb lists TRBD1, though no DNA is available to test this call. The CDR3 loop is CASSSLPDRVQETQYF.